This T cell receptor (beta chain) was captured in a study of STAT3 mutations in large granular lymphocyte leukemia (dated by TCRdb to between 2018 and 2020). In the study overall: Canonical activating STAT3 mutations were detected in roughly half of the longitudinally sequenced T-LGLL patients. On average, sequencing was done at around 4 time points per patient, with the number of samplings ranging from 2 to 8. From an initial cohort of hundreds of LGL patients, 15 to 20 representative T-LGLL cases were selected for longitudinal TCRbeta and STAT3 sequencing. More than half of T-LGLL patients received one or more immunosuppressive therapy regimens, with hematologic response in 35% to 40% of those treated. As controls within the study, two patients with natural killer LGL leukemia were also sequenced longitudinally. To reconstruct clonal hierarchy and dynamics, serial deep sequencing of TCRbeta CDR3 and STAT3 was performed in patients with T-cell large granular lymphocyte leukemia. Overall study outcomes, separate from this receptor: At least one immunodominant TCRbeta clonotype was identified in every T-LGLL patient, and multiple immunodominant subclonotypes were identified in about half of the T-LGLL patients. Because no samples were available when a clone first appeared, clonal expansion was inferred from samplings taken at other points. The burden of the dominant TCR clone was higher than the STAT3 mutant burden in several patients, which suggests that the STAT3 mutation arose secondarily inside a clone that had already expanded. TCR clonotype switching after therapy was observed in about 35% of the 18 patients, and all newly emerging clones were found to be STAT3 wild type. The linking of therapy response to changes in TCR clonal burden was complicated by variable intervals between samplings and differing treatment regimens. Persisting codominant clonotypes in some patients meant a small but highly pathogenic clone may have been missed.

The same DNA, extracted from blood mononuclear cells, served for both TCR sequencing and STAT3 sequencing. A distance of 16 bases separates the germline ends of V and J, which lose 6 bases and 2 bases respectively. From cysteine to phenylalanine, the CDR3 is 15 amino acids long. CDR3 DNA is the only sequence kept; it has 45 bases, read in frame from the first base. CDR1 and CDR2 are drawn from the germline V gene: KGHSH, LQKENI. This clone has just a few counts. What this receptor recognizes is not known. Base qualities are not at hand, and no much larger clone is one base apart. TCRbeta libraries were sequenced on an Illumina MiSeq, and an average of around 44,000 productive templates per sample was obtained. The immunoSEQ assay, which uses multiplex PCR amplification, was used to generate TCRbeta CDR3 libraries. The original pipeline was this. Repertoire diversity was calculated as previously defined, with values near 0 taken to indicate extremely monoclonal samples. As stored in TCRdb, this immuneACCESS dataset retains in-frame rearrangements with V and J assigned. A fraction of the clones does not appear; measured against another copy, unresolved V genes explain less than half of the discrepancy, and the remainder lacks a known reason. V, J and clone size are taken as reported in that table, and D and trimming were inferred from the DNA itself. In this sample the table shows under 15,000 clones, 60% to 85% of which occur a single time. Together, the top ten hold 45% to 50% of the sample.

Material for sequencing was peripheral blood mononuclear cells. The sequence was collected from a man aged 55-75 years with T-cell large granular lymphocyte leukemia. Some clones in this sample may be carry-over from other donors' samples. The age is the age at diagnosis. The chain was built from TRBV18 and TRBJ1-1; the D gene assignment is ambiguous. The CDR3 region: CASSTSLVQNTEAFF. The bases are TGTGCCAGCTCGACCAGTCTTGTGCAAAACACTGAAGCTTTCTTT.